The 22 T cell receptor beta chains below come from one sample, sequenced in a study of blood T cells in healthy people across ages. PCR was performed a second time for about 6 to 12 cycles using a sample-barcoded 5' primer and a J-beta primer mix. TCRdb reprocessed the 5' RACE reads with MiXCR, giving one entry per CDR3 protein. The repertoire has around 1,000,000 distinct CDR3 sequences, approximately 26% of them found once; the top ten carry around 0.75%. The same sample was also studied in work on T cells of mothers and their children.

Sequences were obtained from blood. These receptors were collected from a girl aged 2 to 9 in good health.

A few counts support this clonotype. The CDR3 coding sequence is TGCGCCAGCAGCTTTTCAGGGGGCCAATACAATGAGCAGTTCTTC. Protein product: CASSFSGGQYNEQFF. This sequence joins TRBV5-1 and TRBJ2-1; 8 bases are shared with TRBD1. Looked up from germline, CDR1 is SGHRS and CDR2 is YFSETQ. The CDR3 totals 15 residues. The ends lost 2 bases at V and 4 bases at J; junction bases unmatched: 5.

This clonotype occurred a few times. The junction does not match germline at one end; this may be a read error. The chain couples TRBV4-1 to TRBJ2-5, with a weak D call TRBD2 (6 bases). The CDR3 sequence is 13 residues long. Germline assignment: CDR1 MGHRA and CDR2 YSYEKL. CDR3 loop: CASSQEPLAIHFF. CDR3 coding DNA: TGCGCCAGCAGCCAAGAGCCCCTAGCGATTCATTTCTTC.

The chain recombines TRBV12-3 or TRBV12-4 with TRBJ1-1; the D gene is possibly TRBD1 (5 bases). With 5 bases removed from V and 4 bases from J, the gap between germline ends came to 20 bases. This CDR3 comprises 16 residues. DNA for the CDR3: TGTGCCAGCAGTCCTGGGACTCCACCCTGGGTCACTGAAGCTTTCTTT. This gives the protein CASSPGTPPWVTEAFF.

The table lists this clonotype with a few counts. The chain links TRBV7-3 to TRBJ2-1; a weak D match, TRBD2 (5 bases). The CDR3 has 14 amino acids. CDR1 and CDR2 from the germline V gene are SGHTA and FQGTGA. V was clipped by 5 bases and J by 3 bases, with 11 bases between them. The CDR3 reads CASSPSRIYNEQFF. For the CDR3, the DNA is TGTGCCAGCAGCCCTAGCAGAATCTACAATGAGCAGTTCTTC. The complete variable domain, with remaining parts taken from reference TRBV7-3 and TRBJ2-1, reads GAGVSQTPSNKVTEKGKYVELRCDPISGHTALYWYRQSLGQGPEFLIYFQGTGAADDSGLPNDRFFAVRPEGSVSTLKIQRTERGDSAVYLCASSPSRIYNEQFFGPGTRLTVL.

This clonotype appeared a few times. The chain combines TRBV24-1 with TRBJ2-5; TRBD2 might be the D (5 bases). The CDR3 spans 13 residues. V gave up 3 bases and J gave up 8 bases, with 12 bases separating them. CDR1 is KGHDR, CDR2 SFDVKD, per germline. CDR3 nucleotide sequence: TGTGCCACCAGTGATAAGTACGCGGGCACCCAGTACTTC. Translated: CATSDKYAGTQYF.

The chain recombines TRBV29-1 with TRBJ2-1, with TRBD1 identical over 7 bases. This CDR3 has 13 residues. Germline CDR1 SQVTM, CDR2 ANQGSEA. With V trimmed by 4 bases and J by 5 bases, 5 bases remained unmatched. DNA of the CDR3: TGCAGCGTTGGCGGACAGGCTGACAATGAGCAGTTCTTC. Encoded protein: CSVGGQADNEQFF.

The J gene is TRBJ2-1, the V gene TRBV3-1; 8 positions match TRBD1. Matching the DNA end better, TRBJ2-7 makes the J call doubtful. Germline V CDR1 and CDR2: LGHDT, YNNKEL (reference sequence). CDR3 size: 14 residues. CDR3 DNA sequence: TGTGCCAGCAGCCGGGGACAGGAGTTCCACGAGCAGTACTTC. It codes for CASSRGQEFHEQYF.

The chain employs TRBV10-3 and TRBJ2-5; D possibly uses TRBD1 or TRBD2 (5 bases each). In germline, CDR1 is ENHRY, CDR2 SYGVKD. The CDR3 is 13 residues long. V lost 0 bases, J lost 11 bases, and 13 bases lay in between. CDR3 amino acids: CAISESGVGEQYF. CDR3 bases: TGTGCCATCAGTGAGTCAGGGGTAGGGGAGCAGTACTTC.

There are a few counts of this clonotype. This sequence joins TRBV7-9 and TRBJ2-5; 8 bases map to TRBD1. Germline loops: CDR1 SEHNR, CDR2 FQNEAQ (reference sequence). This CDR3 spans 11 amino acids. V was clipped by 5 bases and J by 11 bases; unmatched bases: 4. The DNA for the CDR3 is TGTGCCAGCAGCCCAGGGGGCGTGCAGTACTTC. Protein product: CASSPGGVQYF.

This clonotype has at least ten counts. CDR3 sequence: CASSLDRGRETQYF. In DNA form, the CDR3 reads TGTGCCAGCAGCTTAGACAGGGGTCGAGAGACCCAGTACTTC. V is TRBV7-2 and J is TRBJ2-5; TRBD1 aligns across 7 bases. CDR1 and CDR2 from the germline V gene are SGHTA and FQGNSA. V was clipped by 1 base and J by 4 bases; unmatched bases: 3. The CDR3 extends over 14 amino acids.

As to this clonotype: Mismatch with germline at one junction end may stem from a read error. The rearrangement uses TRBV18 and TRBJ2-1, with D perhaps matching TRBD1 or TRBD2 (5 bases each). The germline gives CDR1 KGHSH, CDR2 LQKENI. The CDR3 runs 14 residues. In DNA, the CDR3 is TGTGCCAGCTCCCCCTGGGGGTCCTACAATGAGCAGTCCTTC. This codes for CASSPWGSYNEQSF.

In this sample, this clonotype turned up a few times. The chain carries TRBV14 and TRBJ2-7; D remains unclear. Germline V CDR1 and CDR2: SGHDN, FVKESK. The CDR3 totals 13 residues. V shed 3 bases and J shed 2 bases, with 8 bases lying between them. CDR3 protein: CASSHSKTYEQYF. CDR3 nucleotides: TGTGCCAGCAGCCATTCCAAAACCTACGAGCAGTACTTC.

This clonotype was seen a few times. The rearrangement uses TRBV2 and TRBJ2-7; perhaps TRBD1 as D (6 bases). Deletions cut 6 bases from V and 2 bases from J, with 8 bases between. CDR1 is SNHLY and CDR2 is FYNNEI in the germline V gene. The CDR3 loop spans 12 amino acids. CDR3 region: CASRGDTYEQYF. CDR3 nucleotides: TGTGCCAGCAGAGGGGACACCTACGAGCAGTACTTC.

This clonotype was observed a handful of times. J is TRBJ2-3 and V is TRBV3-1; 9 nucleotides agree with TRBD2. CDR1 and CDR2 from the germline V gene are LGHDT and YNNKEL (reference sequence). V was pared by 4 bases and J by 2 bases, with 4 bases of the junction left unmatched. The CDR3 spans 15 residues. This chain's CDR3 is CASSPLAGDTDTQYF. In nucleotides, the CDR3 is TGTGCCAGCAGCCCATTAGCGGGGGACACAGATACGCAGTATTTT.

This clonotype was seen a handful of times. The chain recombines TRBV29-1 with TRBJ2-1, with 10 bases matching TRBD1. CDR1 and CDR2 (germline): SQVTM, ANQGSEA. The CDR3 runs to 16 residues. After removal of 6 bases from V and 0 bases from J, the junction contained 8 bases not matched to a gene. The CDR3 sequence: CSVHGTGESSYNEQFF. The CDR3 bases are TGCAGCGTCCATGGGACAGGGGAAAGCTCCTACAATGAGCAGTTCTTC.

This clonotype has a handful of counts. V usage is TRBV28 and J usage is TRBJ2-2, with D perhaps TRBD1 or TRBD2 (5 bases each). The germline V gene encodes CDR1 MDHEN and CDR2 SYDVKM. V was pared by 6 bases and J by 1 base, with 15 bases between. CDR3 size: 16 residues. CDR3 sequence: CASRTVGVGNTGELFF. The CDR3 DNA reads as TGTGCCAGCAGGACAGTGGGGGTCGGGAACACCGGGGAGCTGTTTTTT. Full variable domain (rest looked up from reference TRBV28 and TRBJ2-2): DVKVTQSSRYLVKRTGEKVFLECVQDMDHENMFWYRQDPGLGLRLIYFSYDVKMKEKGDIPEGYSVSREKKERFSLILESASTNQTSMYLCASRTVGVGNTGELFFGEGSRLTVL.

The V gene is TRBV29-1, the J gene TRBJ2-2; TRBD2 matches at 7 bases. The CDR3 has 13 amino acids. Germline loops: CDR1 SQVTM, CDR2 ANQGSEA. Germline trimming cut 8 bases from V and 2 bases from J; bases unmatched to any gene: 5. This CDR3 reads CSIGTTNTGELFF. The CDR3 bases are TGCAGCATCGGGACTACCAACACCGGGGAGCTGTTTTTT.

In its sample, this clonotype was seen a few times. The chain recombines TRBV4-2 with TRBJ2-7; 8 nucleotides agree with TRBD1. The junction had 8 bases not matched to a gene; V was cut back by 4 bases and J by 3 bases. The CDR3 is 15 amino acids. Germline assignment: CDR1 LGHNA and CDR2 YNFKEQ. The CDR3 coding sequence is TGTGCCAGCAGCCCGAGGACAGGGCTACGCTACGAGCAGTACTTC. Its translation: CASSPRTGLRYEQYF.

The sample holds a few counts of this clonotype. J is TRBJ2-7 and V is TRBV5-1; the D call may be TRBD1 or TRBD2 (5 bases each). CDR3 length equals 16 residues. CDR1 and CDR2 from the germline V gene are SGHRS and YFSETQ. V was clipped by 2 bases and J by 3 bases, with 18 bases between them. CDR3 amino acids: CASSFSPGTGFYEQYF. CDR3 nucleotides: TGCGCCAGCAGCTTTTCTCCCGGGACCGGTTTCTACGAGCAGTACTTC.

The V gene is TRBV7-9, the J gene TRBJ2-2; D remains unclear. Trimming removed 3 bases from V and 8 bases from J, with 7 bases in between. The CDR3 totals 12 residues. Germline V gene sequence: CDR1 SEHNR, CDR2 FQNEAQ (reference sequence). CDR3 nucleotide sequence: TGTGCCAGCAGCTTCAATCCTGGGGAGCTGTTTTTT. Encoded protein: CASSFNPGELFF.

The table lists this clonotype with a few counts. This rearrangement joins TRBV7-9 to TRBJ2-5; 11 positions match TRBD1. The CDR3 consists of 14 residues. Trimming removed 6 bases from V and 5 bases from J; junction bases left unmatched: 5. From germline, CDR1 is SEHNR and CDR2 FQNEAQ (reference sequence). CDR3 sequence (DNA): TGTGCCAGCAGTTGGACAGGGGGCAAGGAGACCCAGTACTTC. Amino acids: CASSWTGGKETQYF.

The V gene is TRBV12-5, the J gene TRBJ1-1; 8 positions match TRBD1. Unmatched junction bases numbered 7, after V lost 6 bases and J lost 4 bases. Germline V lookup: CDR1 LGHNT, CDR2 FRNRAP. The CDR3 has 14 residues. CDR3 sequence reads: CASGADRVGTEAFF. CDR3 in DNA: TGTGCTAGTGGGGCGGACAGGGTCGGCACTGAAGCTTTCTTT.